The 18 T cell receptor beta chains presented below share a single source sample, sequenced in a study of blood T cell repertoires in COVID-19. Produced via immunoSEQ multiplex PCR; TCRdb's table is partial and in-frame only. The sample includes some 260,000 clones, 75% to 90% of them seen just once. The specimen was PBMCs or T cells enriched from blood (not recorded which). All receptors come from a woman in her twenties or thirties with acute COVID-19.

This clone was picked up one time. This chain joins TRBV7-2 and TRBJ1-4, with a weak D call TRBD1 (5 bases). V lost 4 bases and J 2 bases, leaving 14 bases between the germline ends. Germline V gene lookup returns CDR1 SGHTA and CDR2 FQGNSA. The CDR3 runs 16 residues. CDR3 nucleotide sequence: TGTGCCAGCAGCTCTCAAGGAGGGGCCACTAATGAAAAACTGTTTTTT. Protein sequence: CASSSQGGATNEKLFF.

The CDR3 loop reads CASVGTGGTGELFF. As DNA, the CDR3 is TGTGCCAGCGTCGGGACAGGGGGCACCGGGGAGCTGTTTTTT. The chain is built from TRBV5-5 and TRBJ2-2, with 11 positions matching TRBD1. The CDR3 has 14 residues. The J segment lost 4 bases and the V segment lost 7 bases, leaving 3 bases of the junction unmatched. Germline V gene lookup returns CDR1 SGHKS and CDR2 YYEKEE (reference sequence).

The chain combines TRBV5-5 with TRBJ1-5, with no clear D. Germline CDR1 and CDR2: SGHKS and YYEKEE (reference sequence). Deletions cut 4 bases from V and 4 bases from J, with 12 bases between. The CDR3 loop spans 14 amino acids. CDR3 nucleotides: TGTGCCAGCAGCCCCATGCGGGAAAATCAGCCCCAGCATTTT. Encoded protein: CASSPMRENQPQHF.

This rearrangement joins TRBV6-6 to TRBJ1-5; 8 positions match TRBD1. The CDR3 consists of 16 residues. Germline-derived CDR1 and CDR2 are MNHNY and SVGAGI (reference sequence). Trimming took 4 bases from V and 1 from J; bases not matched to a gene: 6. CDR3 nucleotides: TGTGCCAGCAGTTTTCCGGACAGGGCGAGCAATCAGCCCCAGCATTTT. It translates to CASSFPDRASNQPQHF.

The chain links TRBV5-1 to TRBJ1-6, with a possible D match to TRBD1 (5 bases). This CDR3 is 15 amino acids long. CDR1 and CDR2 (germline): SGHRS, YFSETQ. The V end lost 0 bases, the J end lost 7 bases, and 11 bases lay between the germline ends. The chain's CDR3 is CASSLAMGGNSPLHF. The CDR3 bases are TGCGCCAGCAGCTTGGCCATGGGGGGGAATTCACCCCTCCACTTT.

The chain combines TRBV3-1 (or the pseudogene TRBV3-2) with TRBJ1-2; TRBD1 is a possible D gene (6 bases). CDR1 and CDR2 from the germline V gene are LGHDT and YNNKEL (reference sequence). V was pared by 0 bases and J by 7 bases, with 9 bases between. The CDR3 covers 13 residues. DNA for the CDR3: TGTGCCAGCAGCCAAGACAGGGGCTCTGGCTACACCTTC. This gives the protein CASSQDRGSGYTF.

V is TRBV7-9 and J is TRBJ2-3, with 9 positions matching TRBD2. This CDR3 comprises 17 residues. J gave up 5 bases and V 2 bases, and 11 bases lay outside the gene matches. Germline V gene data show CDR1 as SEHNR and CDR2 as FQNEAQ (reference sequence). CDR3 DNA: TGTGCCAGCAGCTTACCCCTTGCGGGGGGGCCAATAGATACGCAGTATTTT. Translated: CASSLPLAGGPIDTQYF.

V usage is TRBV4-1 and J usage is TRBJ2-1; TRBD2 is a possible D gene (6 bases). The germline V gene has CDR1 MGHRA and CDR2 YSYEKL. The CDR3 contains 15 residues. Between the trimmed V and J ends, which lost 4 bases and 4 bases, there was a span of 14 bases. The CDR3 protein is CASSPRDSDYNEQFF. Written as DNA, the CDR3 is TGCGCCAGCAGCCCCCGGGACTCCGATTACAATGAGCAGTTCTTC.

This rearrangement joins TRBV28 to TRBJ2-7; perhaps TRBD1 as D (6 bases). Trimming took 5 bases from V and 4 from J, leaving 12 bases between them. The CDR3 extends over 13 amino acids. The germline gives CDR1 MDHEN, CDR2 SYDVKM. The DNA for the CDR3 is TGTGCCAGCAGTGGGGGCTCCCGTTACGAGCAGTACTTC. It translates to CASSGGSRYEQYF.

The DNA for the CDR3 is TGTGCCAGCAGCCAAGGTGCCGGTTACAATGAGCAGTTCTTC. Translation: CASSQGAGYNEQFF. The chain couples TRBV3-1 (or the pseudogene TRBV3-2) to TRBJ2-1; D unresolved. The CDR3 is 14 residues long. The germline CDR1 and CDR2 sequences are LGHDT and YNNKEL (reference sequence). Deletions cut 1 base from V and 4 bases from J, with 8 bases between.

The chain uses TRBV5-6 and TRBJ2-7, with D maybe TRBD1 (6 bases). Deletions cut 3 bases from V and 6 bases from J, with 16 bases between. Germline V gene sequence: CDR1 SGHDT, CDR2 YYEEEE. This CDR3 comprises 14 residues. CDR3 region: CASSWGQSSTEQYF. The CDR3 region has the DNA TGTGCCAGCAGCTGGGGGCAGTCCAGTACCGAGCAGTACTTC.

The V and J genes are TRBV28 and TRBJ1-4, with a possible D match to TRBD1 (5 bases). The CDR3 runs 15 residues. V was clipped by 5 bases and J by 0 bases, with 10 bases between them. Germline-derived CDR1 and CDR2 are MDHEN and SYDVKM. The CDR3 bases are TGTGCCAGCAGTACCTCAGGGTCAACTAATGAAAAACTGTTTTTT. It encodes CASSTSGSTNEKLFF.

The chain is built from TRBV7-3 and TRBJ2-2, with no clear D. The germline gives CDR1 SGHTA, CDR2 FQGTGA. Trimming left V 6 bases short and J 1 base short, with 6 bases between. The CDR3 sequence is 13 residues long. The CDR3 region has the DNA TGTGCCAGCAGATCAGAGAACACCGGGGAGCTGTTTTTT. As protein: CASRSENTGELFF.

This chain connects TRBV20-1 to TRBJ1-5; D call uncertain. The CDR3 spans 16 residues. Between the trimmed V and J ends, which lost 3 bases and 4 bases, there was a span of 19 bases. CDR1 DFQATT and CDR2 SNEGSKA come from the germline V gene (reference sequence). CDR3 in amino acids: CSASPYRGGGNQPQHF. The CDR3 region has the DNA TGCAGTGCTAGTCCTTACCGGGGAGGTGGGAATCAGCCCCAGCATTTT.

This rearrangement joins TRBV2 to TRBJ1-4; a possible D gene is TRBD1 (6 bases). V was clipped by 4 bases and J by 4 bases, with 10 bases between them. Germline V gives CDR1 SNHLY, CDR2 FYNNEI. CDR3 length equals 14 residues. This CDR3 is CASSVARGNEKLFF. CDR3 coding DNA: TGTGCCAGCAGTGTAGCCAGGGGTAATGAAAAACTGTTTTTT.

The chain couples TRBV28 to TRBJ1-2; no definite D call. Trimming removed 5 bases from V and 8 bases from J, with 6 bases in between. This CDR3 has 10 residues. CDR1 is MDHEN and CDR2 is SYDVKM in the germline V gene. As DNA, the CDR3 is TGTGCCAGCAGTCCCCCAGGCTACACCTTC. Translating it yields CASSPPGYTF.

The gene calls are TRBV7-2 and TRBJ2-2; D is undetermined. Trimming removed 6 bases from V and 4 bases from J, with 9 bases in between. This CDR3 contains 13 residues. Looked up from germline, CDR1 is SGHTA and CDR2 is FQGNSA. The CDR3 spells CASRGPSTGELFF. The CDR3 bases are TGTGCCAGCAGGGGCCCGAGCACCGGGGAGCTGTTTTTT. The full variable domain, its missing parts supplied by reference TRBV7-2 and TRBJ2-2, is GAGVSQSPSNKVTEKGKDVELRCDPISGHTALYWYRQSLGQGLEFLIYFQGNSAPDKSGLPSDRFSAERTGGSVSTLTIQRTQQEDSAVYLCASRGPSTGELFFGEGSRLTVL.

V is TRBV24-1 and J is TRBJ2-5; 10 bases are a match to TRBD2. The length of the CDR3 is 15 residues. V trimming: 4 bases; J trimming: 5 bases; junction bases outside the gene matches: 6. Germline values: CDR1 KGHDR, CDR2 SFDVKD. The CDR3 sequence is CATSDPKTSGETQYF. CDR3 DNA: TGTGCCACCAGTGACCCAAAGACTAGCGGGGAGACCCAGTACTTC.